The source of this TCR beta chain is a study of spatial heterogeneity in lung cancer. Time point reported: sample taken at primary tumor resection. Sequencing covered unsorted whole RNA taken from tumor, nontumor lung or frozen PBMC. TCRdb fed the 5' RACE reads into MiXCR, producing one record per CDR3 protein. The table records about 92,000 distinct CDR3 sequences, approximately 12% of them present only once. The CDR3 runs 17 residues. Trimming took 2 bases from V and 6 from J; bases not matched to a gene: 7. Germline V CDR1 and CDR2: LGHDT, YNNKEL (reference sequence). Here the sequenced sample was PBMCs, taken at surgery. This rearrangement joins TRBV3-1 to TRBJ2-2; 12 bases are shared with TRBD2. This receptor was taken from a male donor with early-stage non-small cell lung cancer. CDR3 region: CASSQPSGRDYPGELFF. The CDR3 DNA reads TGTGCCAGCAGCCAACCTAGCGGGAGGGATTATCCCGGGGAGCTGTTTTTT.